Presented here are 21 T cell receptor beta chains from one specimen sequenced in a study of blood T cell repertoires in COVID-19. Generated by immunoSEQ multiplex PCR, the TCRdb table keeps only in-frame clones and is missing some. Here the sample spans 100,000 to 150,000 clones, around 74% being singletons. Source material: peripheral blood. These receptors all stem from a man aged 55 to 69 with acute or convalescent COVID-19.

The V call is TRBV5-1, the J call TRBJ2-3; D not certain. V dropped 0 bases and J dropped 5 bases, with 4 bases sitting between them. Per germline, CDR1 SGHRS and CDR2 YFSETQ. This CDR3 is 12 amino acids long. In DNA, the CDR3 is TGCGCCAGCAGCTTGGTTAGAGATACGCAGTATTTT. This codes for CASSLVRDTQYF.

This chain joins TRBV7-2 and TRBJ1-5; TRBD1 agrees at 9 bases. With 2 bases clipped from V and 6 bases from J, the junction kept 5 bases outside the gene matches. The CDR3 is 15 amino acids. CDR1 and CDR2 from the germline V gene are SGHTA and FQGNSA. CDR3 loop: CASSLYRGQGQPQHF. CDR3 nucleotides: TGTGCCAGCAGCTTATACAGGGGGCAAGGTCAGCCCCAGCATTTT.

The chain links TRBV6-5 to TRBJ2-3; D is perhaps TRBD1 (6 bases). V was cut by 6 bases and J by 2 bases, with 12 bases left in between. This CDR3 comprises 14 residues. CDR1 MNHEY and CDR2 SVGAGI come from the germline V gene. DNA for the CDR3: TGTGCCAGCAGGAACAGGGAAACCACAGATACGCAGTATTTT. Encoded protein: CASRNRETTDTQYF.

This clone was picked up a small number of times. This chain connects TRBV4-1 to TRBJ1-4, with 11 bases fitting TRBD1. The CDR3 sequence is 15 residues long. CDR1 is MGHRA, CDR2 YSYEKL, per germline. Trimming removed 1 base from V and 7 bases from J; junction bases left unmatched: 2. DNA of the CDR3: TGCGCCAGCAGCCAAGCCGGGACAGGGGGTGAAAAACTGTTTTTT. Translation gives CASSQAGTGGEKLFF.

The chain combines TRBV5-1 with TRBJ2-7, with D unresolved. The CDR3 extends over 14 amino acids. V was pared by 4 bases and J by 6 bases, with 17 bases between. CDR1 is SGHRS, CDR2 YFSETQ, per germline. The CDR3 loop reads CASSTAPPRVEQYF. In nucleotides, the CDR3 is TGCGCCAGCAGCACCGCTCCCCCCCGGGTCGAGCAGTACTTC. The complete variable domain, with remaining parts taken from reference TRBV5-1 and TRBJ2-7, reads KAGVTQTPRYLIKTRGQQVTLSCSPISGHRSVSWYQQTPGQGLQFLFEYFSETQRNKGNFPGRFSGRQFSNSRSEMNVSTLELGDSALYLCASSTAPPRVEQYFGPGTRLTVT.

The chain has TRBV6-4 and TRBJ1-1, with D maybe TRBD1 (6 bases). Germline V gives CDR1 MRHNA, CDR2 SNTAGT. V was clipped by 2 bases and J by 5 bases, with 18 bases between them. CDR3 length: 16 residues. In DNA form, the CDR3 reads TGTGCCAGCAGTGACCCGAGGGGGGGGCTACGTACTGAAGCTTTCTTT. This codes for CASSDPRGGLRTEAFF.

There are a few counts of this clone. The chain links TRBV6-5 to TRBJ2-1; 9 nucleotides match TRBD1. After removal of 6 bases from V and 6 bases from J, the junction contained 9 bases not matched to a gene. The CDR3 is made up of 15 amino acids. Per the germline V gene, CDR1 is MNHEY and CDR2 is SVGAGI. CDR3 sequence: CASSSRDRVVNEQFF. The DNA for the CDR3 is TGTGCCAGCAGCAGCCGGGACAGGGTTGTCAATGAGCAGTTCTTC.

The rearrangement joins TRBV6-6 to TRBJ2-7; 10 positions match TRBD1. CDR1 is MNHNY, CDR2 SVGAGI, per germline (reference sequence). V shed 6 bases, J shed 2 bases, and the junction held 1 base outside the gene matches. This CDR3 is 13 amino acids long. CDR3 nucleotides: TGTGCCAGCAGGGGGACAGGGGCCTACGAGCAGTACTTC. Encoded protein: CASRGTGAYEQYF.

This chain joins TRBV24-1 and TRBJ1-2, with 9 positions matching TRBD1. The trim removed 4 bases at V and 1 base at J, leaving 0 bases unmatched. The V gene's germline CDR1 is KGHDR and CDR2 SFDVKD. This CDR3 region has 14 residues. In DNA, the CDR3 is TGTGCCACCAGTGAGGACAGGGGTAACTATGGCTACACCTTC. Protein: CATSEDRGNYGYTF.

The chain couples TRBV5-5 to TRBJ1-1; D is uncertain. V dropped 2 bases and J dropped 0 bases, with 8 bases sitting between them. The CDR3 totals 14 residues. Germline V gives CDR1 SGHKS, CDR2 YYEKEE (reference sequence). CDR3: CASSFRLLNTEAFF. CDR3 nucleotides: TGTGCCAGCAGCTTCAGACTGTTGAACACTGAAGCTTTCTTT.

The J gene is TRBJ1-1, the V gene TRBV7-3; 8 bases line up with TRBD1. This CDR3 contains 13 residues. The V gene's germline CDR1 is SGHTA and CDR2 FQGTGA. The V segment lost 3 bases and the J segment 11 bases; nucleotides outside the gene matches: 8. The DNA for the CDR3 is TGTGCCAGCAGCTTGAGCAGGGGGCGGGTGGCTTTCTTT. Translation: CASSLSRGRVAFF. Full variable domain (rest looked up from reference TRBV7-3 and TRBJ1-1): GAGVSQTPSNKVTEKGKYVELRCDPISGHTALYWYRQSLGQGPEFLIYFQGTGAADDSGLPNDRFFAVRPEGSVSTLKIQRTERGDSAVYLCASSLSRGRVAFFGQGTRLTVV.

The CDR3 sequence is CASSNRAEQYF. The CDR3 coding sequence is TGTGCCAGTAGTAACCGAGCGGAGCAGTACTTC. The chain is built from TRBV19 and TRBJ2-7, with D unresolved. Germline V lookup: CDR1 LNHDA, CDR2 SQIVND (reference sequence). This CDR3 is 11 amino acids long. With 4 bases removed from V and 7 bases from J, the gap between germline ends came to 8 bases.

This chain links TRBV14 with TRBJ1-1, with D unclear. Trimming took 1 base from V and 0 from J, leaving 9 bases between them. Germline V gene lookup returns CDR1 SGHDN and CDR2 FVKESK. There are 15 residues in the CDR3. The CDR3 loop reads CASSQVSSMNTEAFF. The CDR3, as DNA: TGTGCCAGCAGCCAAGTATCGAGCATGAACACTGAAGCTTTCTTT.

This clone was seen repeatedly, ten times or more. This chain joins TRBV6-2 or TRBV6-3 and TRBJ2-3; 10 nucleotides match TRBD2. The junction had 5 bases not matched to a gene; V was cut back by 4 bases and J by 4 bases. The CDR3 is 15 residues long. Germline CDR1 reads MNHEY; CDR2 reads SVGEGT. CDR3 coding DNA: TGTGCCAGCAGTTTTCCAGCGGGGGGGCCAGATACGCAGTATTTT. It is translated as CASSFPAGGPDTQYF.

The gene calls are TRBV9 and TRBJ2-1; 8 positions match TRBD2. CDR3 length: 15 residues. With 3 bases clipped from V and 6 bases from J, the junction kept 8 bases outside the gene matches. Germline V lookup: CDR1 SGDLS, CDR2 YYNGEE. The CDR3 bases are TGTGCCAGCAGCGAAAGCGGGAGAGACGGCAATGAGCAGTTCTTC. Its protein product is CASSESGRDGNEQFF.

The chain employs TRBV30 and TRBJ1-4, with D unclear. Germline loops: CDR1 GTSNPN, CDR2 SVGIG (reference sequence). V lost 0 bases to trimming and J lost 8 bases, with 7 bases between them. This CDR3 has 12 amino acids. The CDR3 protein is CAWSVRGEKLFF. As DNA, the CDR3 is TGTGCCTGGAGTGTACGCGGGGAAAAACTGTTTTTT.

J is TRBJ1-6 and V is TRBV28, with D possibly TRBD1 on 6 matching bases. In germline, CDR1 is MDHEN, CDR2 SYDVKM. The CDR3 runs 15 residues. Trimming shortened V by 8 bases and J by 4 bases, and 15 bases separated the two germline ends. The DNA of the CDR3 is TGTGCCAGCCGTCAGGGGACCGAGTATAATTCACCCCTCCACTTT. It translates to CASRQGTEYNSPLHF.

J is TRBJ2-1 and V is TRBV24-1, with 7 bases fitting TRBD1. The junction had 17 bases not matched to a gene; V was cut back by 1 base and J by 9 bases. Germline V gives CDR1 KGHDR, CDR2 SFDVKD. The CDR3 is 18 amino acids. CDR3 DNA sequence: TGTGCCACCAGTGATTTCTATGGGGGAACAGGGGCTTCGGGTGAGCAGTTCTTC. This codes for CATSDFYGGTGASGEQFF.

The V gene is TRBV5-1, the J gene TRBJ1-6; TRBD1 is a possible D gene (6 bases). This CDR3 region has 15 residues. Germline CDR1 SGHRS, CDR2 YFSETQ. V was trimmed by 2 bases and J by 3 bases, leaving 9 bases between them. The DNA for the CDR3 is TGCGCCAGCAGCTTAAACAGGGACTATAATTCACCCCTCCACTTT. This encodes CASSLNRDYNSPLHF. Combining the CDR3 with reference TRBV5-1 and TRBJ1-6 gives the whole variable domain KAGVTQTPRYLIKTRGQQVTLSCSPISGHRSVSWYQQTPGQGLQFLFEYFSETQRNKGNFPGRFSGRQFSNSRSEMNVSTLELGDSALYLCASSLNRDYNSPLHFGNGTRLTVT.

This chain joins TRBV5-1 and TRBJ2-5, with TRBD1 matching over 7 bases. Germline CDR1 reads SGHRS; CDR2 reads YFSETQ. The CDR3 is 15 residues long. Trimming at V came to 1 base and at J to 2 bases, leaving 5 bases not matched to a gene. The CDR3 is CASSLRTGEQETQYF. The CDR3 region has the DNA TGCGCCAGCAGCTTGCGGACAGGCGAACAAGAGACCCAGTACTTC.

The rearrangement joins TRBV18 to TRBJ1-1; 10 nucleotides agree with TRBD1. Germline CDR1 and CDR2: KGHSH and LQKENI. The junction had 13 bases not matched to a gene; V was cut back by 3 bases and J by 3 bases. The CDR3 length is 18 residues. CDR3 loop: CASSPQRLGQGEDTEAFF. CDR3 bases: TGTGCCAGCTCACCTCAAAGGCTAGGACAGGGGGAAGACACTGAAGCTTTCTTT.